This TCR beta chain was recovered during a study of blood T cell repertoires in COVID-19 (dated by TCRdb to about 2020). Concerning the study at large: Samples from collaborators originated in the United States, Italy and Spain and spanned both the acute and convalescent phases of COVID-19. The prospective study material was composed of cDNA or gDNA derived from T cells, B-cell-depleted T cells, or PBMCs. Deeply sampled blood TCRbeta repertoires from subjects exposed to, actively infected with, or recovered from COVID-19 were included in the dataset. A freely available public database, intended as a resource for researchers studying the immune response to SARS-CoV-2, is where the repertoires were released. The samples were drawn from two sources: the first 160 participants of the ongoing ImmuneRACE study, and approximately 1,300 subjects contributed by 6 global collaborators. The sample metadata nearly always contained a de-identified subject ID, COVID-19 status, age in years and sex. Where HLA class I and class II types were available, the types were taken from metadata supplied by the sample provider, not from assay-based typing.

Collaborating institutions collected whole blood in K2EDTA tubes following their own protocols. For TCRbeta analysis, collaborator samples were shipped as frozen whole blood, as isolated PBMCs, or as DNA extracted from either sample type. About this clone itself: Its antigen remains undetermined. The record has no base qualities; no much larger clone is one base away.

The immunoSEQ Assay, a bias-controlled multiplex PCR, was used to amplify TCRbeta CDR3 regions from genomic DNA. From the authors' description of their analysis: The number of nucleated cells in each sample was estimated by amplification of reference gene primers within the assay. To quantify the absolute abundance of each unique TCRbeta CDR3 rearrangement, sequence reads were collapsed and filtered. Productive Simpson clonality was computed per sample as the square root of Simpson's diversity index over productive rearrangements. What TCRdb holds here is the immuneACCESS table cut down to in-frame rearrangements. Part of the clones is not present; checked against another copy, under half of the missing clones reflect an unresolved V gene, and the others are unexplained. V, J and clone size are taken as reported in that table, and D and trimming were inferred from the DNA itself. The sample table records fewer than 75,000 clones; around three quarters of these occur just once. The ten largest clonotypes hold more than 2.5% of the sample.

The germline V gene sets CDR1 to SNHLY and CDR2 to FYNNEI. Counted from cysteine to phenylalanine, this CDR3 has 15 amino acids. Here the CDR3 DNA is all that survives: 45 bases in frame from base 1. Cut back by 5 bases and 9 bases, the V and J ends lie 20 bases apart. The investigation overall reported the following: The quantity of clinical and demographic metadata differed by source and by participant and was supplied without curation.

The receptor chain draws on TRBV2 and TRBJ2-1, and the D gene may be TRBD1, 5 bases matching. Sequencing was done on a sample of peripheral blood. This clonotype was obtained from a man in his 60s with acute or convalescent COVID-19. The encoded CDR3 is CASSLPGNPSVEQFF. The DNA reads TGTGCCAGCAGTCTTCCAGGGAATCCATCGGTTGAGCAGTTCTTC.